One and the same sample provided the 16 T cell receptor beta chains below, sequenced in a study of cytomegalovirus exposure and HLA in healthy donors. This PCR relied on a set of 60 Vbeta primers and 13 Jbeta primers. TCRdb's copy holds only in-frame clones and misses some; the assay was immunoSEQ multiplex PCR. Of about 150,000 clones listed, about 76% are singletons. The sequenced material came from PBMCs. The receptors here all came from a man aged 25 to 40 in good health and CMV-seropositive.

The chain recombines TRBV2 with TRBJ1-1; D is undetermined. The CDR3 has 14 amino acids. Germline loops: CDR1 SNHLY, CDR2 FYNNEI. Between the trimmed V and J ends, which lost 0 bases and 10 bases, there was a span of 15 bases. The CDR3, as DNA: TGTGCCAGCAGTGAAGCGCTTCTTGGACTCGGAGCTTTCTTT. Its protein product is CASSEALLGLGAFF.

The chain couples TRBV27 to TRBJ2-3; 9 bases match TRBD1. V was pared by 4 bases and J by 3 bases, with 2 bases of the junction left unmatched. CDR1 MNHEY and CDR2 SMNVEV come from the germline V gene (reference sequence). CDR3 length equals 14 residues. The DNA of the CDR3 is TGTGCCAGCAGTTGGGGACAGGGAACAGATACGCAGTATTTT. Its translation: CASSWGQGTDTQYF.

V and J are TRBV5-6 and TRBJ2-1, with 8 bases matching TRBD2. The ends lost 3 bases at V and 2 bases at J; junction bases unmatched: 1. This CDR3 has 14 amino acids. From germline, CDR1 is SGHDT and CDR2 YYEEEE. CDR3 in DNA: TGTGCCAGCAGCTCGGGACTAGCCTACAATGAGCAGTTCTTC. It specifies CASSSGLAYNEQFF. The full variable domain, with the rest looked up from reference TRBV5-6 and TRBJ2-1, is DAGVTQSPTHLIKTRGQQVTLRCSPKSGHDTVSWYQQALGQGPQFIFQYYEEEERQRGNFPDRFSGHQFPNYSSELNVNALLLGDSALYLCASSSGLAYNEQFFGPGTRLTVL.

This chain joins TRBV5-4 and TRBJ2-7; D call uncertain. V was cut by 1 base and J by 4 bases, with 9 bases left in between. This CDR3 region has 13 residues. Germline CDR1 reads SGHNT; CDR2 reads YYREEE (reference sequence). The CDR3 nucleotides read TGTGCCAGCAGCTTGAATACTCGGTACGAGCAGTACTTC. Translated, it gives CASSLNTRYEQYF.

This clone was found a few times. This sequence joins TRBV12-5 and TRBJ1-5, with a tentative D call TRBD1 (5 bases). Trimming cost V 1 base and J 7 bases, with 14 bases left between them. The CDR3 runs 15 residues. Germline V gene data show CDR1 as LGHNT and CDR2 as FRNRAP. DNA of the CDR3: TGTGCTAGTGGTTTGGACGCAGGAACAGGCCAGCCCCAGCATTTT. Protein sequence: CASGLDAGTGQPQHF.

V and J are TRBV30 and TRBJ2-5; 8 nucleotides line up with TRBD2. The better agreement between TRBJ2-7 and the DNA end casts doubt on the J call. This CDR3 comprises 13 residues. Germline V gene sequence: CDR1 GTSNPN, CDR2 SVGIG (reference sequence). The CDR3 bases are TGTGCCTGGAGTCCGGGAGGGCCCTACGAGCAGTACTTC. Translated: CAWSPGGPYEQYF.

The table lists this clone with a few counts. At the DNA level, this CDR3 is encoded by other sequences in the same sample as well. The V call is TRBV19, the J call TRBJ1-2; 8 nucleotides align to TRBD1. This CDR3 comprises 13 residues. Germline assignment: CDR1 LNHDA and CDR2 SQIVND (reference sequence). V lost 5 bases to trimming and J lost 8 bases; unmatched junction nucleotides: 7. Here the CDR3 reads CASSFDRGGGYTF. The CDR3 nucleotides read TGTGCCAGTAGTTTCGACAGGGGAGGGGGCTACACCTTC.

The chain carries TRBV9 and TRBJ2-7, with D possibly being TRBD2 (6 bases). V lost 4 bases, J lost 0 bases, and 8 bases lay in between. Germline CDR1 SGDLS, CDR2 YYNGEE. The CDR3 length is 13 residues. The CDR3 region is CASSRGLSYEQYF. For the CDR3, the DNA is TGTGCCAGCAGCCGGGGACTCTCCTACGAGCAGTACTTC.

This clone was counted a few times. The chain recombines TRBV5-4 with TRBJ2-5; 14 nucleotides agree with TRBD2. The CDR3 covers 17 residues. Germline CDR1 and CDR2: SGHNT and YYREEE (reference sequence). With 4 bases clipped from V and 5 bases from J, the junction kept 10 bases outside the gene matches. The CDR3 spells CASSPRLAGGPRETQYF. The CDR3 DNA is TGTGCCAGCAGCCCAAGACTAGCGGGGGGGCCGAGGGAGACCCAGTACTTC.

The rearrangement joins TRBV5-1 to TRBJ2-3; 8 bases fit TRBD1. Germline loops: CDR1 SGHRS, CDR2 YFSETQ. The CDR3 has 15 residues. V lost 4 bases, J lost 1 base, and 5 bases stayed unmatched. CDR3 coding DNA: TGCGCCAGCAGCGGCGGACAGGGAGGCACAGATACGCAGTATTTT. Its protein product is CASSGGQGGTDTQYF.

The rearrangement uses TRBV7-8 and TRBJ1-2, with D possibly TRBD1 on 5 matching bases. CDR1 and CDR2 from the germline V gene are SGHVS and FQNEAQ. The CDR3 length is 13 residues. V was clipped by 5 bases and J by 2 bases, with 9 bases between them. The CDR3 sequence: CASSVRVNYGYTF. The CDR3 DNA reads TGTGCCAGCAGCGTCAGGGTAAACTATGGCTACACCTTC.

The chain is built from TRBV25-1 and TRBJ2-1; D may be TRBD2 (6 bases). Germline assignment: CDR1 MGHDK and CDR2 SYGVNS. The CDR3 consists of 14 residues. Trimming left V 3 bases short and J 10 bases short, with 16 bases between. CDR3 protein: CASSDPITLAEQFF. The CDR3 nucleotides are TGTGCCAGCAGTGACCCCATCACACTAGCCGAGCAGTTCTTC.

The table lists this clone with a count of one. The chain links TRBV5-4 to TRBJ2-5; 7 bases are shared with TRBD2. The V gene end was trimmed by 4 bases and the J gene end by 1 base; junction bases not matched to a gene: 4. Germline V gene sequence: CDR1 SGHNT, CDR2 YYREEE (reference sequence). This CDR3 region has 14 residues. DNA of the CDR3: TGTGCCAGCAGCCCGACGGGGGGCCAAGAGACCCAGTACTTC. Protein sequence: CASSPTGGQETQYF.

This chain joins TRBV27 and TRBJ2-7; 8 bases match TRBD2. Unmatched junction bases numbered 11, after V lost 0 bases and J lost 7 bases. CDR3 length: 16 residues. Germline V CDR1 and CDR2: MNHEY, SMNVEV (reference sequence). CDR3 coding DNA: TGTGCCAGCAGTTTATCCCCGGGACTAGAGAGTGAAGAGCAGTACTTC. This sequence encodes CASSLSPGLESEEQYF.

The DNA for the CDR3 is TGTGCTAGTGGTTTAGATACCTTGGACAGTTACACTGAAGCTTTCTTT. Translation gives CASGLDTLDSYTEAFF. The chain has TRBV12-5 and TRBJ1-1, with D possibly TRBD1 on 6 matching bases. CDR1 is LGHNT, CDR2 FRNRAP, per germline. The germline V and J ends were trimmed by 3 bases and 3 bases, with 17 bases remaining between them. The CDR3 is made up of 16 amino acids.

The V gene is TRBV29-1, the J gene TRBJ1-5; D is uncertain. This CDR3 is built from 13 residues. Looked up from germline, CDR1 is SQVTM and CDR2 is ANQGSEA. Trimming stripped 4 bases from V and 2 bases from J, with 9 bases between. As DNA, the CDR3 is TGCAGCGTTGCCGGGTCGGGCAATCAGCCCCAGCATTTT. Protein product: CSVAGSGNQPQHF.